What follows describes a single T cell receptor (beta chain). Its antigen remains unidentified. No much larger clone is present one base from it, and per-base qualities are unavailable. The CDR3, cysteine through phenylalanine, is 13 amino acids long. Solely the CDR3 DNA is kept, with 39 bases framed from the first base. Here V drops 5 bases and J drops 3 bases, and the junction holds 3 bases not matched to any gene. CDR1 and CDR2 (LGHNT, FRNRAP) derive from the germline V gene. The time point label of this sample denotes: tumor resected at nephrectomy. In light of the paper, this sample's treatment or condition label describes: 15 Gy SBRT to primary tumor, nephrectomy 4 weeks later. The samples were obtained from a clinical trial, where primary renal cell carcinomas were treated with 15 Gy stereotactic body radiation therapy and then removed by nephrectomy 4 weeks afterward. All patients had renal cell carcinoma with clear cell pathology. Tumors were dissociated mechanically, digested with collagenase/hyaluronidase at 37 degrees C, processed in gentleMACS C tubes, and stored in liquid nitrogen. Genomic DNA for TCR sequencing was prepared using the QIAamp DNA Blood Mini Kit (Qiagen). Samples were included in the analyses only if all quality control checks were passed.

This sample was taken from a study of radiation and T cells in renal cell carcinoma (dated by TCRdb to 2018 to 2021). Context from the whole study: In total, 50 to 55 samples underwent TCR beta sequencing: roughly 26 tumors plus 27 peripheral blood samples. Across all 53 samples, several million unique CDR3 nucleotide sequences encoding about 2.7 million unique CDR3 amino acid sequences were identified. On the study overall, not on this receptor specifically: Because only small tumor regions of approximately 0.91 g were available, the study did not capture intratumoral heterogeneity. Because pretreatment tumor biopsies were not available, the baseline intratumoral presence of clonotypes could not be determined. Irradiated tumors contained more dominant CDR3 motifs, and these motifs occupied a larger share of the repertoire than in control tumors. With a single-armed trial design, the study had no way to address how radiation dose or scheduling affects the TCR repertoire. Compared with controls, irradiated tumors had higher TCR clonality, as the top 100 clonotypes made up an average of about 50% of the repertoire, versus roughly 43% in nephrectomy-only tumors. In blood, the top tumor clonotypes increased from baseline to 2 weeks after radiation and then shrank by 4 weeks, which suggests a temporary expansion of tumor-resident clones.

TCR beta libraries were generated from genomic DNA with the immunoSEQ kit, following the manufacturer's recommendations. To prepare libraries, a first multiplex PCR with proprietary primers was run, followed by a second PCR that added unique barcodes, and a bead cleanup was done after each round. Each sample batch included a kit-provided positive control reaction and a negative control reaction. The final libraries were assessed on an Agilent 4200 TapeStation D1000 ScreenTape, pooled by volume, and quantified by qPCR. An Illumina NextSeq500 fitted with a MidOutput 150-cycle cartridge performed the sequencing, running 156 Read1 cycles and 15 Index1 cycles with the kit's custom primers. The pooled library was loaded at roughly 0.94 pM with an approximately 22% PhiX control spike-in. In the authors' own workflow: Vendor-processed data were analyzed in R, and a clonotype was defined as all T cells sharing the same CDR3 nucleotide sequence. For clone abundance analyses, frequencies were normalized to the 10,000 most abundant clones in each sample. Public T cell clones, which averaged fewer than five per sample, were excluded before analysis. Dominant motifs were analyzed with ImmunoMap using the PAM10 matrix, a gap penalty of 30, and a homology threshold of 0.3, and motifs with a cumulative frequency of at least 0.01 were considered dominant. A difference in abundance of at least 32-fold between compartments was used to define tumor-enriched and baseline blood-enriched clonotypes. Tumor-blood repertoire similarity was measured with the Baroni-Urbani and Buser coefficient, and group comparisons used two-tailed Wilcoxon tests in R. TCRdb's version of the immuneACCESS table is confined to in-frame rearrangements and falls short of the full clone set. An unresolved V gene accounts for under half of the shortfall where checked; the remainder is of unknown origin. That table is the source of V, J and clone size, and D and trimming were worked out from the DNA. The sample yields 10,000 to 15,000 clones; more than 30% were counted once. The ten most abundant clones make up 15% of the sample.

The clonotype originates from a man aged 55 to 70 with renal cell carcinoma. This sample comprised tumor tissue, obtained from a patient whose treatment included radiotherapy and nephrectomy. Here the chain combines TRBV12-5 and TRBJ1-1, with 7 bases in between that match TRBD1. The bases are TGTGCTAGTGGTCCCGGGACAGACACTGAAGCTTTCTTT. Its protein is CASGPGTDTEAFF.